These T cell receptor beta chains were read from a single sample in a study of T cells after yellow fever vaccination. TCRdb processed the 5' RACE reads anew with MiXCR; each CDR3 protein has one entry. The data show some 320,000 distinct CDR3 sequences, about 10% seen once. This sample comprised CD4+ T cells sorted from PBMCs, obtained 45 days after the yellow fever booster vaccination. These receptor sequences come from a man between 18 and 35 years old who received the YFV17D yellow fever vaccine. Both conserved end residues are part of each CDR3. A D gene is named only where the DNA matches it firmly. The size field is filled for only some rows; it gives once, few, many or a size class.

j_call,cdr3_length,d_call,v_call,clone_size,cdr3_nt,cdr3_aa
TRBJ1-5,12,NA,TRBV6-5,NA,TGTGCCAGCAGAACAGGGCCCCAGCCCCAGCATTTT,CASRTGPQPQHF
TRBJ2-4,13,NA,TRBV7-2,many,TGTGCCAGCAGCTTAGCTGGGGAGGTCATTCAGTACTTC,CASSLAGEVIQYF
TRBJ2-7,13,TRBD1,TRBV27,NA,TGTGCCACTAGGACAGGCCCAACCTACGAGCAGTACTTC,CATRTGPTYEQYF
TRBJ1-1,14,NA,TRBV28,many,TGTGCCAGCAGCCCCAGACGGTCCCTTACTGAAGCTTTCTTT,CASSPRRSLTEAFF
TRBJ2-3,16,TRBD2,TRBV5-1,many,TGCGCCAGCAGCCTAATAGCGGGGGGTCGCACAGATACGCAGTATTTT,CASSLIAGGRTDTQYF
TRBJ2-1,15,NA,TRBV5-1,many,TGCGCCAGCAGCTTGGCCGGGACGGATTCAAATGAGCAGTTCTTC,CASSLAGTDSNEQFF
TRBJ2-3,16,TRBD2,TRBV20-1,NA,TGCAGTGCTAGACCGGTGCTAGCGGGGAACACAGATACGCAGTATTTT,CSARPVLAGNTDTQYF
TRBJ2-2,16,TRBD2,TRBV7-2,many,TGTGCCAGCAGCTGGACCGGGACTAGCGACACCGGGGAGCTGTTTTTT,CASSWTGTSDTGELFF
TRBJ2-1,15,NA,TRBV24-1,NA,TGTGCCACCAGCTCTCTTTATAGCTCCTACAATGAGCAGTTCTTC,CATSSLYSSYNEQFF
TRBJ2-3,15,TRBD1,TRBV6-2/TRBV6-3,NA,TGTGCCAGCAGTTCCGCCGGGACAGGGGGTGAGACGCAGTATTTT,CASSSAGTGGETQYF
TRBJ2-2,15,NA,TRBV10-3,many,TGTGCCATCAGTGGTGAGGGGCGACTCACCGGGGAGCTGTTTTTT,CAISGEGRLTGELFF
TRBJ1-1,14,NA,TRBV24-1,NA,TGTGCCACCAGTGGTAAGGGGAGGAACACTGAAGCTTTCTTT,CATSGKGRNTEAFF